This paragraph covers one TCR beta chain sequence. Its target antigen remains unknown. No per-base quality is available; no much larger clone lies one base away. The CDR3, from cysteine to phenylalanine, totals 16 residues. The entry retains the CDR3 DNA only, 48 bases that are in frame from base 1. CDR1 and CDR2 (SGHTA, FQGNSA) derive from the germline V gene. Trimming removed 3 bases from V and 8 bases from J, leaving 19 bases between the germline ends. This sample stems from a study of T cell repertoires in cytomegalovirus infection (dated by TCRdb to about 2019). Study-level background: Alongside well-studied HLA-B-restricted epitopes, the peptide stimulations were aimed at recently identified HLA-C-restricted CMV epitopes, whose presentation resists viral immunomodulation. Donor HLA type was relevant to the analysis, as public TCR beta signatures indicated carriage of CMV infection together with the matching HLA type. The study at large found these results: In both this cohort and an independent roughly 330-donor cohort, the cumulative frequency of public TCR beta family members distinguished carriers of CMV infection plus the relevant HLA type. The ex vivo response was dominated by HLA-C-restricted CMV-specific TCR beta clonotypes, which also provided the single most frequent clonotype in two of eight donors.

TCRdb lists the instrument as Illumina HiSeq 1500. The public reads were quality trimmed at Q25 with fastp and then assembled into clones with MiXCR by TCRdb, keeping productive beta chains. Records with the same CDR3 protein are collapsed into one entry carrying the most frequent genes and DNA. The sample table records approximately 50,000 distinct CDR3 sequences; more than 15% of these occur just once. The top ten hold about two thirds of the sample. The treatment or condition label, as the study defines it: in vitro stimulation with specific CMV peptide epitopes to enrich CMV-specific T cells. The input for sequencing was CD8+ T cells from cultured PBMCs, taken from culture after CMV antigen stimulation. The TCR originated in a human donor in good health (CMV status not recorded). Some clones in this sample may be carry-over from other donors' samples. Recombination connected TRBV7-2 to TRBJ1-4; a tentative D call is TRBD1 (5 bases match). The CDR3 in this case is CASSLDSGGGVEKLFF. The DNA is as follows: TGTGCCAGCAGCTTGGACTCCGGGGGTGGCGTCGAAAAACTGTTTTTT.